This is a list of T cell receptor beta chains from one sample in a study of CD8+ T cells in alopecia areata. Assay: immunoSEQ multiplex PCR; the TCRdb copy retains only in-frame clones and omits some. The repertoire has approximately 180,000 clones, roughly 63% of them found once; the top ten carry approximately 1.7%. Source: CD4+ T cells sorted from blood, taken at week 0. The receptor source for this set is a human donor with alopecia areata. The CDR3 runs from the conserved cysteine through the conserved F or W. Fields, in order: clone size, V gene, J gene, D gene, CDR3 DNA, CDR3 protein. D genes are given only for firm matches. Clone size is not always given. Where it is, it says once, few, many or a class for expanded clones.

size: few
V: TRBV29-1
J: TRBJ1-4
D: NA
DNA: TGCAGCGTTCAGAAAGGCATCGAAAAACTGTTTTTT
CDR3: CSVQKGIEKLFF

size: few
V: TRBV7-2
J: TRBJ2-7
D: NA
DNA: TGTGCCAGCAGCTTAGTCTCCCGCGGTGTTGCTACCTACGAGCAGTACTTC
CDR3: CASSLVSRGVATYEQYF

size: once
V: TRBV29-1
J: TRBJ1-1
D: NA
DNA: TGCAGCGTACGGACACTGAACACTGAAGCTTTCTTT
CDR3: CSVRTLNTEAFF

size: once
V: TRBV29-1
J: TRBJ2-7
D: TRBD1
DNA: TGCAGCGTTGCCGGGACAGGGAACCCCTACGAGCAGTACTTC
CDR3: CSVAGTGNPYEQYF

size: NA
V: TRBV10-2
J: TRBJ2-7
D: NA
DNA: TGCGCCAACAGAAGACAGAGATTGAGCTCCTACGAGCAGTACTTC
CDR3: CANRRQRLSSYEQYF

size: NA
V: TRBV5-1
J: TRBJ2-1
D: TRBD2
DNA: TGCGCCAGCAGCACTAGCGGGGGGACTTACAATGAGCAGTTCTTC
CDR3: CASSTSGGTYNEQFF

size: NA
V: TRBV11-2
J: TRBJ2-7
D: NA
DNA: TGTGCCAGCAGCTTAGCAACACGCCTACGCGAGCAGTACTTC
CDR3: CASSLATRLREQYF

size: few
V: TRBV29-1
J: TRBJ1-2
D: NA
DNA: TGCAGCGTTCTGACACCCGCTAACTATGGCTACACCTTC
CDR3: CSVLTPANYGYTF

size: NA
V: TRBV6-5
J: TRBJ2-5
D: NA
DNA: TGTGCCAGCAGAGCAACAAGCATTGGGGCCCAGTACTTC
CDR3: CASRATSIGAQYF

size: NA
V: TRBV30
J: TRBJ2-2
D: NA
DNA: TGTGCCTGGGACAGCACCGGGGAGCTGTTTTTT
CDR3: CAWDSTGELFF

size: NA
V: TRBV29-1
J: TRBJ2-7
D: NA
DNA: TGCAGCGGCGGACGGGGTTTGGGGGACGAGCAGTACTTC
CDR3: CSGGRGLGDEQYF

size: few
V: TRBV29-1
J: TRBJ2-3
D: NA
DNA: TGCAGCGTTATTGATGGGCGGACGAGCACAGATACGCAGTATTTT
CDR3: CSVIDGRTSTDTQYF

size: NA
V: TRBV29-1
J: TRBJ1-1
D: NA
DNA: TGCAGCGGAATGCGAGAGAGCACTGAAGCTTTCTTT
CDR3: CSGMRESTEAFF

size: many
V: TRBV7-2
J: TRBJ1-1
D: TRBD1
DNA: TGTGCCAGCAGCTCGGACAGGGTCTCTGAAGCTTTCTTT
CDR3: CASSSDRVSEAFF

size: few
V: TRBV9
J: TRBJ1-6
D: NA
DNA: TGTGCCAGCAGCAGGGGGAGCTCCTATAATTCACCCCTCCACTTT
CDR3: CASSRGSSYNSPLHF

size: NA
V: TRBV29-1
J: TRBJ1-1
D: NA
DNA: TGCAGCGTTATGCGGGAGGGCGGTGAAGCTTTCTTT
CDR3: CSVMREGGEAFF

size: NA
V: TRBV9
J: TRBJ2-2
D: NA
DNA: TGTGCCAGCAGCTACCGGGACAACACCGGGGAGCTGTTTTTT
CDR3: CASSYRDNTGELFF

size: once
V: TRBV29-1
J: TRBJ2-4
D: NA
DNA: TGCAGCGTTGCCGACAGTGGAGCCAAAAACATTCAGTACTTC
CDR3: CSVADSGAKNIQYF

size: NA
V: TRBV5-6
J: TRBJ1-2
D: NA
DNA: TGTGCCAGCAGCTTGTGGGTCTCGCGGGGCTATGGCTACACCTTC
CDR3: CASSLWVSRGYGYTF

size: few
V: TRBV23-1
J: TRBJ1-1
D: NA
DNA: TGCGCCAGCAGTCAATGGGCGCAGGACACTGAAGCTTTCTTT
CDR3: CASSQWAQDTEAFF

size: NA
V: TRBV29-1
J: TRBJ1-4
D: NA
DNA: TGCAGCGTCTCCCAAGGTTCAGGGTCGGGTGACGAAAAACTGTTTTTT
CDR3: CSVSQGSGSGDEKLFF

size: NA
V: TRBV25-1
J: TRBJ2-5
D: TRBD2
DNA: TGTGCCAGCAGTCCGGGGGGATTCGAGACCCAGTACTTC
CDR3: CASSPGGFETQYF

size: NA
V: TRBV30
J: TRBJ1-2
D: NA
DNA: TGTGCCTGGAGTGTACCCACTTCGGAAGCCTATGGCTACACCTTC
CDR3: CAWSVPTSEAYGYTF

size: NA
V: TRBV4-3
J: TRBJ2-1
D: NA
DNA: TGCGCCAGCAGCCAAGGACGGAATGAGCAGTTCTTC
CDR3: CASSQGRNEQFF

size: few
V: TRBV29-1
J: TRBJ2-7
D: TRBD1
DNA: TGCAGCGTCGAAGGACAGGGCTACGAGCAGTACTTC
CDR3: CSVEGQGYEQYF

size: once
V: TRBV30
J: TRBJ1-3
D: NA
DNA: TGTGCCTGGAGTCCAGGGATAACTGGAAACACCATATATTTT
CDR3: CAWSPGITGNTIYF

size: NA
V: TRBV9
J: TRBJ2-3
D: TRBD2
DNA: TGTGCCAGCAGCAAACGACTAGCGGGGGGAGATACGCAGTATTTT
CDR3: CASSKRLAGGDTQYF

size: NA
V: TRBV4-1
J: TRBJ1-2
D: TRBD1
DNA: TGCGCCAGCAGCCAAGTTCCGGACAGGGGAGGCGGCTACACCTTC
CDR3: CASSQVPDRGGGYTF

size: NA
V: TRBV11-3
J: TRBJ1-1
D: NA
DNA: TGTGCCAGCAGCTTAATCGACACTGAAGCTTTCTTT
CDR3: CASSLIDTEAFF

size: medium-sized
V: TRBV2
J: TRBJ1-5
D: NA
DNA: TGTGCCAGCAGTGAAGGCGTTAATCAGCCCCAGCATTTT
CDR3: CASSEGVNQPQHF

size: NA
V: TRBV29-1
J: TRBJ2-7
D: NA
DNA: TGCAGCGTCTCAGGGGTAGGGGGTGTCTACGAGCAGTACTTC
CDR3: CSVSGVGGVYEQYF

size: NA
V: TRBV5-1
J: TRBJ2-2
D: NA
DNA: TGCGCCAGCAGCTTCGACCTAACAACCGGGGAGCTGTTTTTT
CDR3: CASSFDLTTGELFF

size: NA
V: TRBV30
J: TRBJ2-7
D: TRBD2
DNA: TGTGCCTGGAGTACGGGCGGGGGTCTCGAGCAGTACTTC
CDR3: CAWSTGGGLEQYF

size: few
V: TRBV30
J: TRBJ1-2
D: NA
DNA: TGTGCCTGGAGTATCAGCGATTATGGCTACACCTTC
CDR3: CAWSISDYGYTF

size: NA
V: TRBV7-2
J: TRBJ1-5
D: NA
DNA: TGTGCCAGCAGCGCCCTCAATAGCAATCAGCCCCAGCATTTT
CDR3: CASSALNSNQPQHF

size: NA
V: TRBV2
J: TRBJ2-3
D: NA
DNA: TGTGCCAGCGGGCAGGAATCCACAGATACGCAGTATTTT
CDR3: CASGQESTDTQYF

size: few
V: TRBV6-6
J: TRBJ1-2
D: NA
DNA: TGTGCCAGCAGCCCCAGGGTAGGGGACTATGGCTACACCTTC
CDR3: CASSPRVGDYGYTF

size: NA
V: TRBV9
J: TRBJ2-5
D: NA
DNA: TGTGCCAGCAGCGCCCAACAGTTATACCAAGAGACCCAGTACTTC
CDR3: CASSAQQLYQETQYF

size: NA
V: TRBV29-1
J: TRBJ2-1
D: NA
DNA: TGCAGCGCCGCCGGGACTGAGGATGAGCAGTTCTTC
CDR3: CSAAGTEDEQFF

size: NA
V: TRBV7-2
J: TRBJ1-2
D: NA
DNA: TGTGCCAGCAGCTTAGTTCCGGGCCAGAGCGGCTACACCTTC
CDR3: CASSLVPGQSGYTF

size: NA
V: TRBV19
J: TRBJ2-3
D: TRBD1
DNA: TGTGCCAGTAGTCCCGGGACAGCGTTAAGCACAGATACGCAGTATTTT
CDR3: CASSPGTALSTDTQYF

size: NA
V: TRBV30
J: TRBJ1-1
D: TRBD1
DNA: TGTGCCTGGAGAGGGACAGGGGATATTGAAGCTTTCTTT
CDR3: CAWRGTGDIEAFF

size: NA
V: TRBV6-1
J: TRBJ1-1
D: NA
DNA: TGTGCCAGCACCACGGGAGGGGGGAGGCCTGAAGCTTTCTTT
CDR3: CASTTGGGRPEAFF

size: medium-sized
V: TRBV2
J: TRBJ2-1
D: TRBD2
DNA: TGTGCCAGCAGTTGGTGGACTAGCGGGCAAAATGAGCAGTTCTTC
CDR3: CASSWWTSGQNEQFF

size: once
V: TRBV5-1
J: TRBJ1-2
D: NA
DNA: TGCGCCAGCAGCCCCGGGGATTGGGGCTACACCTTC
CDR3: CASSPGDWGYTF

size: NA
V: TRBV4-1
J: TRBJ1-2
D: TRBD1
DNA: TGCGCCAGCAGCCCCCAGACAGGGTCCTATGGCTACACCTTC
CDR3: CASSPQTGSYGYTF

size: once
V: TRBV4-3
J: TRBJ2-1
D: NA
DNA: TGCGCCAGCAGCCAACATGCTCGTCTGCGGGGAACGTCCTACAATGAGCAGTTCTTC
CDR3: CASSQHARLRGTSYNEQFF

size: NA
V: TRBV5-1
J: TRBJ2-1
D: NA
DNA: TGCGCCAGCATGTATTACAATGAGCAGTTCTTC
CDR3: CASMYYNEQFF